These T cell receptor beta chains were read from a single sample in a study of T cells expressing NK-cell markers. From the 5' RACE reads, TCRdb lists one entry per CDR3 protein and no DNA. This table holds about 260,000 distinct CDR3 sequences. Sequenced input: blood T cells: a sorted CD56 or NKG2C T cell subset, CD4+ or CD8+ T cells, or bulk PBMC T cells (not recorded which). The receptors shown here come from a man aged 18 to 30 in good health. CDR3s include the opening cysteine and the closing phenylalanine or tryptophan.

TRBJ2-1 TRBV11-1 CASSLFHPGRGDEQFF
TRBJ2-2 TRBV7-2 CASSLRPGGQTGELFF
TRBJ2-5 TRBV12-2 CASRLALGRILAGRGETQYF
TRBJ2-1 TRBV12-3/TRBV12-4 CASSPSPTYNEQFF
TRBJ2-3 TRBV20-1 CSSQKAGMVGTDTQYF
TRBJ2-1 TRBV5-4 CASSQTGNEQFF
TRBJ2-1 TRBV7-2 CASSLAVPGLADYNEQFF
TRBJ2-5 TRBV4-3 CASSQEGRAKETQYF
TRBJ2-7 TRBV12-3/TRBV12-4 CASSLLRAIREQYF
TRBJ2-7 TRBV29-1 CSVVLAHEQYF
TRBJ2-7 TRBV5-1 CASSLTSGFEQYF
TRBJ1-2 TRBV27 CASSLSGTALIYGYTF
TRBJ1-2 TRBV5-1 CASSLEVAGVNYGYTF
TRBJ2-2 TRBV12-3/TRBV12-4 CASSTLTGYTGELFF
TRBJ2-7 TRBV6-5 CASSYSRLAGTYEQYF
TRBJ2-3 TRBV30 CAWVNRGRTRGDTQYF
TRBJ2-1 TRBV10-3 CAIRSGLVDEQFF
TRBJ2-3 TRBV6-5 CASSYSPKGADTQYF
TRBJ1-6 TRBV7-6 CASSLTPLRGRNSPLHF
TRBJ2-1 TRBV20-1 CSARDVRRRLGRENNEQFF
TRBJ2-7 TRBV28 CASRGTVGAEQYF
TRBJ2-1 TRBV6-5 CASSYTSVSYNEQFF
TRBJ2-1 TRBV5-1 CASSLAGLAGIIGDEQFF
TRBJ2-2 TRBV10-3 CAIRDDREGWTGELFF
TRBJ1-1 TRBV5-1 CASTSGLAEAFF
TRBJ2-2 TRBV6-1 CASRNNVLAGAIGTGELFF